This T cell receptor (beta chain) was identified during a study of T cell responses to AZD1222 COVID-19 vaccine. The count of this clone is one. Its matching antigen is unknown. Trimming shortened V by 5 bases and J by 10 bases, and 15 bases separated the two germline ends. This CDR3 is 13 amino acids long. In germline, CDR1 is SNHLY, CDR2 FYNNEI. General study points: Spike-specific TCRs gained breadth and depth after people received two AZD1222 doses.

Only in-frame clones appear in the TCRdb table, and some are missing; sequencing was by immunoSEQ multiplex PCR. The repertoire holds 15,000 to 20,000 clones, with about four fifths as singletons. The material sequenced was peripheral blood, taken 28 days after the second AZD1222 dose. This chain joins TRBV2 and TRBJ2-1, with D uncertain. This receptor was identified in an adult who received the AZD1222 COVID-19 vaccine. CDR3 in amino acids: CASSPDVSREQFF. The CDR3 DNA follows: TGTGCCAGCAGTCCTGATGTCTCGAGGGAGCAGTTCTTC. The whole variable domain, filled in from reference TRBV2 and TRBJ2-1, reads EPEVTQTPSHQVTQMGQEVILRCVPISNHLYFYWYRQILGQKVEFLVSFYNNEISEKSEIFDDQFSVERPDGSNFTLKIRSTKLEDSAMYFCASSPDVSREQFFGPGTRLTVL.